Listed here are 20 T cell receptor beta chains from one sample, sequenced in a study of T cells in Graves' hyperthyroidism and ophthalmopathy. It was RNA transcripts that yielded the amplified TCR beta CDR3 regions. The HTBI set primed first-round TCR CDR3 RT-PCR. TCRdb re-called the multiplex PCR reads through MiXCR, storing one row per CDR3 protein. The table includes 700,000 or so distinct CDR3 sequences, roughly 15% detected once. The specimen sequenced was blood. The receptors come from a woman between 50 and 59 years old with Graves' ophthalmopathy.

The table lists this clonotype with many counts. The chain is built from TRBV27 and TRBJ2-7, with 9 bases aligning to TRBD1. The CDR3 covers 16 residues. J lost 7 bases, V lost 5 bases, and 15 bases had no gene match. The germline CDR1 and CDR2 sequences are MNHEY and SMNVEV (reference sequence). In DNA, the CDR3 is TGTGCCAGCAGTCGGACAGGGGCCCCTTCCGGTTATGAGCAGTACTTC. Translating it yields CASSRTGAPSGYEQYF.

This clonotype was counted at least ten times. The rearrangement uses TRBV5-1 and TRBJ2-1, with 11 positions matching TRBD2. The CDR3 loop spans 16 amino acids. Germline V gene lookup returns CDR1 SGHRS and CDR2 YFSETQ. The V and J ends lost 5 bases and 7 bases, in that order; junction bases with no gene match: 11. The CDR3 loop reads CASSPPLAGVDNEQFF. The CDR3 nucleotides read TGCGCCAGCAGTCCCCCACTAGCGGGAGTGGATAATGAGCAGTTCTTC.

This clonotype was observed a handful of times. The CDR3 DNA is TGTGCCAGCAGTGTCACCGGGACAAAGAGCACAGATACGCAGTATTTT. The encoded protein is CASSVTGTKSTDTQYF. The V call is TRBV6-1, the J call TRBJ2-3; D is possibly TRBD1 (6 bases). CDR1 and CDR2 (germline): MNHNS, SASEGT. Trimming removed 4 bases from V and 0 bases from J, with 14 bases in between. The CDR3 covers 16 residues.

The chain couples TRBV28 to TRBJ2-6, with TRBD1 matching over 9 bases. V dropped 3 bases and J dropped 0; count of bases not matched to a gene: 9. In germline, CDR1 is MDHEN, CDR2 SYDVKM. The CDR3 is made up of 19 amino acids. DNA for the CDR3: TGTGCCAGCAGTTTTCGGAGGACAGGGGCGAGCTCTGGGGCCAACGTCCTGACTTTC. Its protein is CASSFRRTGASSGANVLTF.

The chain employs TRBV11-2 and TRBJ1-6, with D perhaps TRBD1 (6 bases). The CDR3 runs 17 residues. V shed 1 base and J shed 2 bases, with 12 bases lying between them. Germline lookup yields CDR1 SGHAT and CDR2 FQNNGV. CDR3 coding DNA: TGTGCCAGCAGCTTAGTACAGGGATCGGCCTATAATTCACCCCTCCACTTT. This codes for CASSLVQGSAYNSPLHF.

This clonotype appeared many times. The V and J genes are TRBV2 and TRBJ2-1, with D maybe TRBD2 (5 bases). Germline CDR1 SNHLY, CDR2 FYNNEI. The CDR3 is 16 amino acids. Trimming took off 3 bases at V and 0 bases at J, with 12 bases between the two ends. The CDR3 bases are TGTGCCAGCAGTGAGAGGGTGAGCCCCTCCTACAATGAGCAGTTCTTC. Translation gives CASSERVSPSYNEQFF.

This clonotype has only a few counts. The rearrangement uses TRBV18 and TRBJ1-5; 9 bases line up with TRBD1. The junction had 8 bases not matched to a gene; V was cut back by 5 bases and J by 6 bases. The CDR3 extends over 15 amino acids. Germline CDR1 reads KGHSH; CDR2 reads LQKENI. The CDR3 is CASSIDRGSGQPQHF. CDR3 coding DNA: TGTGCCAGCTCAATTGACAGGGGGTCCGGTCAGCCCCAGCATTTT.

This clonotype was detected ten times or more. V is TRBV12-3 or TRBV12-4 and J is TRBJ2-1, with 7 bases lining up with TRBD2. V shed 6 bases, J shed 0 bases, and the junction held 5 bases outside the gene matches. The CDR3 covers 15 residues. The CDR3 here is CASRRSGNSYNEQFF. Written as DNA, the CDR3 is TGTGCCAGCAGGAGGAGCGGGAACTCCTACAATGAGCAGTTCTTC.

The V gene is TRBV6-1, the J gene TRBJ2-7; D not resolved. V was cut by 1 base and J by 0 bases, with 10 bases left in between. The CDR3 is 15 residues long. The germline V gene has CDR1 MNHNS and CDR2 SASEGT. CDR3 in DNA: TGTGCCAGCAGTGAAGTCAGATTAAGCTCCTACGAGCAGTACTTC. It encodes CASSEVRLSSYEQYF.

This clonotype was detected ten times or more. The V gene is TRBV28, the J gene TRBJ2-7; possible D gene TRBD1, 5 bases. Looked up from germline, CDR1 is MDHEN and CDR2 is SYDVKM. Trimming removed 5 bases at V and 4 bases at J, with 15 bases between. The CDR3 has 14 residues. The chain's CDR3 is CASSQLLQGYEQYF. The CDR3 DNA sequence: TGTGCCAGCAGTCAACTCCTTCAGGGATACGAGCAGTACTTC.

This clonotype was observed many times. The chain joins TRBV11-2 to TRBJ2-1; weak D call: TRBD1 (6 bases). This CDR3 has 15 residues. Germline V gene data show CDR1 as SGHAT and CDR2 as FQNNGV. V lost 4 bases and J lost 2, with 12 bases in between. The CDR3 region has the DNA TGTGCCAGCAGCTACGACAGGCCCCCCTACAATGAGCAGTTCTTC. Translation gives CASSYDRPPYNEQFF.

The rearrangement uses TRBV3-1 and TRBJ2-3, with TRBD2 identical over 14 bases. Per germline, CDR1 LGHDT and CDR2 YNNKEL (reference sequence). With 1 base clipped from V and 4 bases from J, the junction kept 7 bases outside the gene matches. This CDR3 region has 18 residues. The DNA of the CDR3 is TGTGCCAGCAGCCAAGCTGTGACTAGCGGGAGGGCCCCAGATACGCAGTATTTT. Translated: CASSQAVTSGRAPDTQYF.

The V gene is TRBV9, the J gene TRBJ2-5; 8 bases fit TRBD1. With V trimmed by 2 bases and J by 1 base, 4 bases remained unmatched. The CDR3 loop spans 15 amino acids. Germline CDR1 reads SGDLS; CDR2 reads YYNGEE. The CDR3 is CASSVGTGSQETQYF. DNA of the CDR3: TGTGCCAGCAGCGTCGGGACAGGATCCCAAGAGACCCAGTACTTC.

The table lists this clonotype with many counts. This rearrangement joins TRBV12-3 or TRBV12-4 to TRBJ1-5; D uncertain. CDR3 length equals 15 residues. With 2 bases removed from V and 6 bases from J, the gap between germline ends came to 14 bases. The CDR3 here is CASSLQGGVGQPQHF. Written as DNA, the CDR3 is TGTGCCAGCAGTTTACAAGGCGGGGTCGGTCAGCCCCAGCATTTT.

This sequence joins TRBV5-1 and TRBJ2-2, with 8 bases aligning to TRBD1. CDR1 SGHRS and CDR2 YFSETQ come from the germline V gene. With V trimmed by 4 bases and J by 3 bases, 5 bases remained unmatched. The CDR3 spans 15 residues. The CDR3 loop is CASSGDRGHTGELFF. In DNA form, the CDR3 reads TGCGCCAGCAGCGGCGACAGGGGACACACCGGGGAGCTGTTTTTT. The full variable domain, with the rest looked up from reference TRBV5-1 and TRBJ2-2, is KAGVTQTPRYLIKTRGQQVTLSCSPISGHRSVSWYQQTPGQGLQFLFEYFSETQRNKGNFPGRFSGRQFSNSRSEMNVSTLELGDSALYLCASSGDRGHTGELFFGEGSRLTVL.

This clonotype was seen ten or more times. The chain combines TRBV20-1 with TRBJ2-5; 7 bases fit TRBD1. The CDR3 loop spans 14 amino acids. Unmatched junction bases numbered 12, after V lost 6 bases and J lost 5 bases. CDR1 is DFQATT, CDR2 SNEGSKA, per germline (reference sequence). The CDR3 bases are TGCAGTGCAAGGACAGGCGACAGTTTGGAGACCCAGTACTTC. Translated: CSARTGDSLETQYF.

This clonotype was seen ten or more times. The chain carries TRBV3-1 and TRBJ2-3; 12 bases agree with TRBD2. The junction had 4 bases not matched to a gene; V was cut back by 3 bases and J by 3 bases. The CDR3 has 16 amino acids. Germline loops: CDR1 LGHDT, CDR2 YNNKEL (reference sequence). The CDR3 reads CASSQATSGRTDTQYF. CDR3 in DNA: TGTGCCAGCAGCCAGGCGACTAGCGGGAGAACAGATACGCAGTATTTT.

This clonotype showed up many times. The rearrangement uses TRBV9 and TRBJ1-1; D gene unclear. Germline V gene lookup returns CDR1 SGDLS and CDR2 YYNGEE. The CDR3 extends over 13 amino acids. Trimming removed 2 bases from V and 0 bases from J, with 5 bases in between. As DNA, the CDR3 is TGTGCCAGCAGCGTTAATGTGAACACTGAAGCTTTCTTT. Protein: CASSVNVNTEAFF.

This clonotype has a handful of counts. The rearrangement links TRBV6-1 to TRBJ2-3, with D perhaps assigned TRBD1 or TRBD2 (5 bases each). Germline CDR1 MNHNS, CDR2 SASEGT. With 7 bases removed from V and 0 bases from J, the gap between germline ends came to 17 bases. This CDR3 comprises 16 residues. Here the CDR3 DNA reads TGTGCCAGCAAAGCTAGGGACGCTGGGAGCACAGATACGCAGTATTTT. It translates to CASKARDAGSTDTQYF.

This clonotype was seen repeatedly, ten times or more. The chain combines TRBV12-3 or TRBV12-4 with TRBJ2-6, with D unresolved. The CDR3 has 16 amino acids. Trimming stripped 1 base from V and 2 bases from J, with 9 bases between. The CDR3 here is CASSLVGGAGANVLTF. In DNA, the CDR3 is TGTGCCAGCAGTTTAGTAGGTGGCGCTGGGGCCAACGTCCTGACTTTC.